These 3 T cell receptor beta chains were all obtained from the same sample, sequenced in a study of blood T cell repertoires in COVID-19. TCRdb's table, derived via immunoSEQ multiplex PCR, lists solely in-frame clones and lacks some. The sample records 140,000 to 150,000 clones, around 82% being singletons. Material for sequencing was peripheral blood. Receptor source: a man in his 60s with acute or convalescent COVID-19.

The chain combines TRBV5-1 with TRBJ2-6; D gene unclear. CDR1 is SGHRS, CDR2 YFSETQ, per germline. Trimming took off 4 bases at V and 4 bases at J, with 15 bases between the two ends. The CDR3 totals 16 residues. The CDR3 is CASSPDLGMGANVLTF. The CDR3 DNA reads TGCGCCAGCAGCCCTGACTTGGGTATGGGGGCCAACGTCCTGACTTTC.

The V and J genes are TRBV6-5 and TRBJ1-1, with TRBD1 matching over 8 bases. CDR1 is MNHEY and CDR2 is SVGAGI in the germline V gene. J was trimmed by 1 base and V by 6 bases; bases with no gene match: 4. This CDR3 has 14 residues. CDR3 sequence: CASRTRGRNTEAFF. The CDR3 nucleotides are TGTGCCAGCAGGACCAGGGGGCGGAACACTGAAGCTTTCTTT.

The chain links TRBV7-9 to TRBJ2-5; 9 positions agree with TRBD2. The CDR3 extends over 16 amino acids. The V gene end was trimmed by 0 bases and the J gene end by 5 bases; junction bases not matched to a gene: 7. Germline loops: CDR1 SEHNR, CDR2 FQNEAQ (reference sequence). The CDR3 loop is CASSLAPLAGAETQYF. The DNA for the CDR3 is TGTGCCAGCAGCTTAGCGCCACTAGCGGGCGCGGAGACCCAGTACTTC.